The 5 T cell receptor beta chains below were found in one sample sequenced in a study of shared clonotypes between healthy human individuals. The data were produced by immunoSEQ multiplex PCR, yet TCRdb's version contains in-frame clones alone and is incomplete. The sample has about 2.2 million clones, roughly 95% seen once. CD45RO-negative CD8 cells positively selected for CCR7 made up the naive population, which excluded terminally differentiated effector memory CD45RA+ cells. The sequenced sample was naive CD8+ T cells from PBMCs. The receptors come from a young man in good health. Some clones in this sample may be carry-over from other donors' samples.

As for this clone: A read error may account for a junction end that differs from germline. This same CDR3 is encoded by further DNA sequences in the sample. The chain couples TRBV7-9 to TRBJ1-1, with D unclear. CDR3 length: 11 amino acids. In germline, CDR1 is SEHNR, CDR2 FQNEAQ (reference sequence). CDR3 in DNA: TGTGCCAGCGTACGGGAGACCGAAGCCTTCTTT. Translation: CASVRETEAFF.

The V gene is TRBV6-5, the J gene TRBJ2-1; D is uncertain. Germline assignment: CDR1 MNHEY and CDR2 SVGAGI. The CDR3 totals 14 residues. V lost 0 bases to trimming and J lost 8 bases, with 11 bases between them. The chain's CDR3 is CASSYSLVGDEQFF. CDR3 in DNA: TGTGCCAGCAGTTACTCGCTGGTCGGCGATGAGCAGTTCTTC.

The rearrangement links TRBV27 to TRBJ1-6, with D unclear. Trimming stripped 5 bases from V and 7 bases from J, with 9 bases between. There are 13 residues in the CDR3. Germline lookup yields CDR1 MNHEY and CDR2 SMNVEV (reference sequence). CDR3 nucleotide sequence: TGTGCCAGCAGTACTGGGCCCAATTCACCCCTCCACTTT. Translating it yields CASSTGPNSPLHF.

V usage is TRBV6-6 and J usage is TRBJ2-3; 12 nucleotides agree with TRBD1. J was trimmed by 4 bases and V by 2 bases; bases with no gene match: 4. Germline lookup yields CDR1 MNHNY and CDR2 SVGAGI (reference sequence). The CDR3 is 16 amino acids. The CDR3 spells CASSYRDRGQADTQYF. The CDR3 nucleotides are TGTGCCAGCAGTTACCGGGACAGGGGGCAGGCAGATACGCAGTATTTT.

V gene TRBV15 combines with J gene TRBJ2-7; 9 bases map to TRBD2. Germline V CDR1 and CDR2: LNHNV, YYDKDF (reference sequence). With 1 base clipped from V and 7 bases from J, the junction kept 5 bases outside the gene matches. The CDR3 is made up of 14 amino acids. The CDR3 sequence is CATSRVAGGGEQYF. The CDR3 bases are TGTGCCACCAGCAGAGTTGCGGGAGGGGGAGAGCAGTACTTC.